The next 27 T cell receptor beta chains were all read from a single sample in a study of human T cells and chemical hapten exposure. Time point described: patch test 2, 6 weeks after DPC sensitization. Treatment meaning: therapeutic diphenylcyclopropenone sensitization with weekly scalp DPC. TCRdb re-analysed the RACE reads in MiXCR, keeping a single row per CDR3 protein. The repertoire has about 26,000 distinct CDR3 sequences, 7.5% to 10% of them found once; the top ten carry 5.5% to 7%. The specimen comprised whole blood, sampled in connection with sensitization to the hapten diphenylcyclopropenone (DPC). The receptors come from a man younger than 40 with alopecia areata. Some clones in this sample may be carry-over from other donors' samples.

At least ten counts were recorded for this clonotype. J is TRBJ2-7 and V is TRBV3-1, with 7 positions matching TRBD1. CDR1 and CDR2 from the germline V gene are LGHDT and YNNKEL (reference sequence). The J segment lost 0 bases and the V segment lost 5 bases, leaving 7 bases of the junction unmatched. This CDR3 is 15 amino acids long. The CDR3 coding sequence is TGTGCCAGCAGCAAGGGACAGCTGTTCTCCTACGAGCAGTACTTC. This encodes CASSKGQLFSYEQYF.

J is TRBJ1-1 and V is TRBV29-1; no clear D gene. Germline assignment: CDR1 SQVTM and CDR2 ANQGSEA. Trimming took off 8 bases at V and 7 bases at J, with 14 bases between the two ends. The CDR3 has 11 amino acids. The CDR3 here is CSTAGSSEAFF. DNA of the CDR3: TGCAGCACGGCGGGGAGCAGTGAAGCTTTCTTT. The full variable domain, in which reference TRBV29-1 and TRBJ1-1 provide the parts outside the CDR3, is SAVISQKPSRDICQRGTSLTIQCQVDSQVTMMFWYRQQPGQSLTLIATANQGSEATYESGFVIDKFPISRPNLTFSTLTVSNMSPEDSSIYLCSTAGSSEAFFGQGTRLTVV.

This clonotype was seen many times. CDR3 in amino acids: CASGQEDTIYF. CDR3 in DNA: TGTGCCAGCGGACAGGAGGACACCATATATTTT. The rearrangement joins TRBV12-3 or TRBV12-4 to TRBJ1-3; TRBD1 matches at 7 bases. The CDR3 is made up of 11 amino acids. Trimming cost V 8 bases and J 8 bases; bases outside gene matches: 3.

This clonotype came up many times. The rearrangement uses TRBV12-3 or TRBV12-4 and TRBJ2-3, with D perhaps matching TRBD2 (6 bases). The CDR3 totals 14 residues. V was clipped by 8 bases and J by 2 bases, with 14 bases between them. This chain's CDR3 is CASFVGGVTDTQYF. The DNA for the CDR3 is TGTGCCAGCTTCGTCGGGGGTGTCACAGATACGCAGTATTTT.

The rearrangement joins TRBV19 to TRBJ1-1; D is ambiguous. Germline CDR1 and CDR2: LNHDA and SQIVND (reference sequence). Trimming removed 3 bases at V and 3 bases at J, with 17 bases between. The CDR3 loop spans 16 amino acids. The CDR3 DNA sequence: TGTGCCAGTAGTATCCCCCCCCGGGGAGGGCACACTGAAGCTTTCTTT. Its translation is CASSIPPRGGHTEAFF.

Only a few counts were recorded for this clonotype. V is TRBV7-9 and J is TRBJ1-4; TRBD1 matches at 7 bases. The CDR3 runs 12 residues. After removal of 7 bases from V and 8 bases from J, the junction contained 4 bases not matched to a gene. Germline values: CDR1 SEHNR, CDR2 FQNEAQ (reference sequence). The CDR3 DNA sequence: TGTGCCAGCAATAGACAGGGAGAAAAACTGTTTTTT. Amino acid sequence: CASNRQGEKLFF. Supplemented by reference TRBV7-9 and TRBJ1-4, the full variable domain reads DTGVSQNPRHKITKRGQNVTFRCDPISEHNRLYWYRQTLGQGPEFLTYFQNEAQLEKSRLLSDRFSAERPKGSFSTLEIQRTEQGDSAMYLCASNRQGEKLFFGSGTQLSVL.

The gene calls are TRBV6-2 or TRBV6-3 and TRBJ2-7; D may be TRBD2 (6 bases). Looked up from germline, CDR1 is MNHEY and CDR2 is SVGEGT. This CDR3 region has 15 residues. V was pared by 2 bases and J by 3 bases, with 14 bases between. CDR3 amino acids: CASSYGSGEYYEQYF. CDR3 DNA: TGTGCCAGCAGTTACGGGTCGGGAGAGTACTACGAGCAGTACTTC.

V is TRBV12-3 or TRBV12-4 and J is TRBJ2-5; D might be TRBD1 or TRBD2, each matching 6 bases. The germline V and J ends were trimmed by 3 bases and 4 bases, with 9 bases remaining between them. This CDR3 spans 13 amino acids. The CDR3 reads CASSFGGGETQYF. The CDR3 DNA sequence: TGTGCCAGCAGTTTCGGAGGGGGAGAGACCCAGTACTTC.

This chain links TRBV29-1 with TRBJ2-3; 8 bases align to TRBD2. CDR3 length: 13 amino acids. Germline assignment: CDR1 SQVTM and CDR2 ANQGSEA. With 1 base clipped from V and 8 bases from J, the junction kept 5 bases outside the gene matches. The CDR3, as DNA: TGCAGCGTTGAAGCGGGGGGGGCCGCTACGCAGTATTTT. Its translation: CSVEAGGAATQYF.

This clonotype has at least ten counts. This sequence joins TRBV7-6 and TRBJ1-3; 9 bases are shared with TRBD1. CDR1 is SGHVS, CDR2 FNYEAQ, per germline. Germline trimming cut 2 bases from V and 2 bases from J; bases unmatched to any gene: 7. The CDR3 has 17 amino acids. DNA for the CDR3: TGTGCCAGCAGCTTACGGACAGGGGAAGACGCTGGAAACACCATATATTTT. It encodes CASSLRTGEDAGNTIYF. Drawing the rest from reference TRBV7-6 and TRBJ1-3, the complete variable domain is GAGVSQSPRYKVTKRGQDVALRCDPISGHVSLYWYRQALGQGPEFLTYFNYEAQQDKSGLPNDRFSAERPEGSISTLTIQRTEQRDSAMYRCASSLRTGEDAGNTIYFGEGSWLTVV.

This clonotype was counted between two and nine times. The rearrangement uses TRBV12-3 or TRBV12-4 and TRBJ1-4; D unclear. The CDR3 is 14 amino acids. V was shortened by 3 bases and J by 6 bases, with 11 bases between the two germline ends. CDR3 DNA sequence: TGTGCCAGCAGTTTGGCGTTCTCCGATGAAAAACTGTTTTTT. It encodes CASSLAFSDEKLFF.

This clonotype was seen at least ten times. The V call is TRBV10-2, the J call TRBJ2-7; D might be TRBD2 (5 bases). Trimming pared 7 bases from V and 2 bases from J, leaving 18 bases between. The length of the CDR3 is 15 residues. CDR1 and CDR2 (germline): WSHSY, SAAADI. CDR3 bases: TGCGCCAGCACAGAGGTGGCCGGGGAGCCCTACGAGCAGTACTTC. It codes for CASTEVAGEPYEQYF.

This clonotype has only a few counts. CDR3 nucleotide sequence: TGTGCCAGCAGCTCCCCAAGCTATGGCTACACCTTC. Translated, it gives CASSSPSYGYTF. The rearrangement uses TRBV11-1 and TRBJ1-2; D is uncertain. The CDR3 is made up of 12 amino acids. Per germline, CDR1 SGHAT and CDR2 FQDESV (reference sequence). Trimming pared 4 bases from V and 4 bases from J, leaving 7 bases between. The entire variable domain, with the rest obtained from reference TRBV11-1 and TRBJ1-2, is as follows: EAEVAQSPRYKITEKSQAVAFWCDPISGHATLYWYRQILGQGPELLVQFQDESVVDDSQLPKDRFSAERLKGVDSTLKIQPAELGDSAMYLCASSSPSYGYTFGSGTRLTVV.

The chain carries TRBV7-6 and TRBJ2-1, with a weak D call TRBD1 (5 bases). V lost 2 bases and J 5 bases, leaving 10 bases between the germline ends. This CDR3 contains 14 residues. The V gene's germline CDR1 is SGHVS and CDR2 FNYEAQ. CDR3 sequence reads: CASSLWGQHNEQFF. The CDR3 bases are TGTGCCAGCAGCTTATGGGGCCAGCACAATGAGCAGTTCTTC.

This clonotype was seen repeatedly, ten times or more. This chain joins TRBV6-2 or TRBV6-3 and TRBJ2-1; D possibly corresponds to TRBD2 (7 bases). V was trimmed by 6 bases and J by 6 bases, leaving 21 bases between them. Germline V gene sequence: CDR1 MNHEY, CDR2 SVGEGT. The CDR3 covers 16 residues. In nucleotides, the CDR3 is TGTGCCAGCAGCCTTAGGGGGGGGAGCGGGCGCAATGAGCAGTTCTTC. Its protein product is CASSLRGGSGRNEQFF.

Ten or more counts support this clonotype. The chain has TRBV12-3 or TRBV12-4 and TRBJ1-1; a possible D gene is TRBD1 (5 bases). V was shortened by 5 bases and J by 6 bases, with 13 bases between the two germline ends. The CDR3 covers 13 residues. The CDR3 DNA reads TGTGCCAGCAGTCCTACCCGGGACTCTGAAGCTTTCTTT. Its translation: CASSPTRDSEAFF.

This clonotype was picked up many times. The rearrangement links TRBV6-6 to TRBJ2-3, with TRBD2 identical over 7 bases. The ends lost 4 bases at V and 5 bases at J; junction bases unmatched: 9. In germline, CDR1 is MNHNY, CDR2 SVGAGI (reference sequence). CDR3 length: 15 amino acids. The CDR3 protein is CASSFGRGRGDTQYF. CDR3 DNA sequence: TGTGCCAGCAGTTTTGGTAGAGGGAGGGGAGATACGCAGTATTTT.

This clonotype has a count of ten or more. The gene calls are TRBV19 and TRBJ1-2, with 10 bases lining up with TRBD1. V trimming: 5 bases; J trimming: 4 bases; junction bases outside the gene matches: 4. The CDR3 has 14 amino acids. Germline assignment: CDR1 LNHDA and CDR2 SQIVND (reference sequence). CDR3 coding DNA: TGTGCCAGTAGTGTGACAGGGGGCTCCTATGGCTACACCTTC. Its protein is CASSVTGGSYGYTF.

The gene calls are TRBV25-1 and TRBJ2-5; no firm D call. Trimming removed 3 bases from V and 0 bases from J, with 2 bases in between. Germline V lookup: CDR1 MGHDK, CDR2 SYGVNS. This CDR3 spans 12 amino acids. The CDR3 region is CASSEHQETQYF. The CDR3, as DNA: TGTGCCAGCAGTGAGCACCAAGAGACCCAGTACTTC.

By its share, this clonotype is medium-sized (0.01 to 0.1%). The chain carries TRBV29-1 and TRBJ1-2; 9 positions agree with TRBD1. The CDR3 contains 13 residues. Per germline, CDR1 SQVTM and CDR2 ANQGSEA. The J segment lost 3 bases and the V segment lost 6 bases, leaving 5 bases of the junction unmatched. CDR3 DNA sequence: TGCAGCGTCGTTACAGGGGGCGACTATGGCTACACCTTC. Amino acids: CSVVTGGDYGYTF.

This clonotype has a count of ten or more. V usage is TRBV4-1 and J usage is TRBJ1-6; D may be TRBD1 (5 bases). Germline CDR1 reads MGHRA; CDR2 reads YSYEKL. The CDR3 is made up of 15 amino acids. V dropped 1 base and J dropped 8 bases, with 12 bases sitting between them. CDR3 in amino acids: CASSQVEGQDSPLHF. CDR3 bases: TGCGCCAGCAGCCAAGTTGAGGGGCAAGATTCACCCCTCCACTTT.

The J gene is TRBJ2-3, the V gene TRBV3-1; D remains unclear. V shed 3 bases and J shed 5 bases, with 9 bases lying between them. The CDR3 is 13 amino acids. The V gene's germline CDR1 is LGHDT and CDR2 YNNKEL (reference sequence). The CDR3, as DNA: TGTGCCAGCAGCCAGGAAGGGTTAGATACGCAGTATTTT. This codes for CASSQEGLDTQYF.

The chain is built from TRBV4-3 and TRBJ2-7; possibly TRBD1 or TRBD2 for D (5 bases each). Germline CDR1 and CDR2: LGHNA and YSLEER. V dropped 0 bases and J dropped 7 bases, with 13 bases sitting between them. The CDR3 extends over 14 amino acids. The chain's CDR3 is CASSQDMAGSEQYF. For the CDR3, the DNA is TGCGCCAGCAGCCAAGATATGGCAGGGAGTGAGCAGTACTTC.

This clonotype was seen a handful of times. This chain links TRBV20-1 with TRBJ1-6; a weak D match, TRBD1 (5 bases). CDR1 and CDR2 from the germline V gene are DFQATT and SNEGSKA (reference sequence). The V end lost 6 bases, the J end lost 7 bases, and 16 bases lay between the germline ends. The CDR3 covers 14 residues. CDR3: CSAFQTGPNSPLHF. The CDR3, as DNA: TGCAGTGCGTTCCAAACAGGTCCCAATTCACCCCTCCACTTT.

By sample fraction, this clonotype is medium-sized (0.01 to 0.1%). The rearrangement uses TRBV5-1 and TRBJ2-2; no reliable D call. With 4 bases removed from V and 3 bases from J, the gap between germline ends came to 16 bases. CDR3 length: 16 amino acids. Germline-derived CDR1 and CDR2 are SGHRS and YFSETQ. In DNA, the CDR3 is TGCGCCAGCAGCCCATCCACGAGGTTGGACACCGGGGAGCTGTTTTTT. As protein: CASSPSTRLDTGELFF.

In its sample, this clonotype was seen many times. The rearrangement joins TRBV10-2 to TRBJ2-4; D gene ambiguous. The V end was cut by 2 bases, the J end by 8 bases, with 7 bases between. Per the germline V gene, CDR1 is WSHSY and CDR2 is SAAADI. The CDR3 is 12 amino acids. Here the CDR3 DNA reads TGCGCCAGCAGTGAGAGGGATGACATTCAGTACTTC. This codes for CASSERDDIQYF.

The DNA for the CDR3 is TGTGCCAGCAGCGTAGACGGGACAGGGGCAGCAGATACGCAGTATTTT. Its translation is CASSVDGTGAADTQYF. The rearrangement uses TRBV9 and TRBJ2-3; 10 nucleotides agree with TRBD1. The junction had 5 bases not matched to a gene; V was cut back by 0 bases and J by 4 bases. From germline, CDR1 is SGDLS and CDR2 YYNGEE. This CDR3 is built from 16 residues.